A single TCR beta chain is shown here with its context. There is no known antigen for this receptor. Per-base qualities were not stored, and no clone one base away is much larger. Other nucleotide sequences from this sample produce the same CDR3. TCRbeta CDR3 regions were amplified from genomic DNA using the immunoSEQ Assay, a bias-controlled multiplex PCR. The paper's data handling went like this. The number of nucleated cells in each sample was estimated by amplification of reference gene primers within the assay. To quantify the absolute abundance of each unique TCRbeta CDR3 rearrangement, sequence reads were collapsed and filtered. For each sample, productive Simpson clonality was calculated by taking the square root of Simpson's diversity index across productive rearrangements. In TCRdb, the immuneACCESS table is reduced to in-frame sequences with V and J assigned. These tables do not hold every clone; where another copy was compared, an unresolved V gene accounts for under half, and the others remain unexplained. For V, J and clone size, that table is used; D and trimming come from the DNA. The sample table shows 260,000 or so clones, and roughly 87% are seen once. 2% to 3% of the sample comes from the top ten.

These data come from a study of blood T cell repertoires in COVID-19 (TCRdb year 2020). With respect to the entire study: Samples covering the acute and convalescent phases of COVID-19 were provided by collaborators in the United States, Italy and Spain. Where available, HLA class I and class II types were obtained from metadata supplied by the sample provider rather than from assay-based typing. Deeply sampled blood TCRbeta repertoires from subjects exposed to, actively infected with, or recovered from COVID-19 were included in the dataset. Nearly every sample came with metadata listing a de-identified subject ID, COVID-19 status, age in years and sex. The samples were drawn from the first 160 participants of the ongoing ImmuneRACE study and from some 1,300 subjects provided by 6 global collaborators. A freely available public database, intended as a resource for researchers studying the immune response to SARS-CoV-2, is where the repertoires were released. The prospective study material was composed of cDNA or gDNA derived from T cells, B-cell-depleted T cells, or PBMCs. Broader findings and caveats from the paper: The amount of clinical and demographic metadata varied by source and participant and was provided uncurated.

Spanning cysteine to phenylalanine, the CDR3 consists of 13 amino acids. Only the CDR3 DNA is retained, 39 bases long and in frame from the first base. V is clipped by 0 bases and J by 8 bases, and the sequence between their germline boundaries is 11 bases long. Per the germline V gene (reference sequence), GTSNPN is the CDR1 and SVGIG is the CDR2. In the prospective study, participants were roughly 18 to 100 years old, resided in fewer than 25 geographic areas of the United States, and were enrolled through a virtual design. In the prospective study, cohorts were assigned on the basis of participant-reported clinical history obtained from a screening survey and a study questionnaire. In the prospective study, whole blood, serum and a nasopharyngeal or oropharyngeal swab were collected from each participant by mobile phlebotomists. Over a roughly 2-month period, participants in the prospective study had the option of providing additional blood draws and questionnaires. Prospective study blood samples were shipped either frozen or at room temperature before DNA extraction.

This clonotype was obtained from a woman under 40 with acute COVID-19. The sequencing input was PBMCs or T cells enriched from blood (not recorded which). The chain was built from TRBV30 and TRBJ2-1; TRBD1 might be the D gene, on 6 matching bases. The CDR3 protein sequence reads: CAWSVGQGYEQFF. At the DNA level, the sequence is TGTGCCTGGAGTGTAGGCCAGGGGTATGAGCAGTTCTTC. Reference TRBV30 and TRBJ2-1 proteins supply the regions before and after the CDR3; the full variable domain is: SQTIHQWPATLVQPVGSPLSLECTVEGTSNPNLYWYRQAAGRGLQLLFYSVGIGQISSEVPQNLSASRPQDRQFILSSKKLLLSDSGFYLCAWSVGQGYEQFFGPGTRLTVL.